This T cell receptor beta chain was recorded in a study of post-analysis software for immune sequencing data. Study in general: Included courses were relapsing-remitting and secondary progressive multiple sclerosis; progressive-relapsing multiple sclerosis was also included. Study outcomes and limitations: F measure grouped same-batch samples tightly together. Controls' normalized Chao1 diversity significantly exceeded that of multiple sclerosis patients. Controls had lower frequencies than patients of about 5 TRBV segments, which included TRBV5-6, TRBV5-1 and TRBV20-1.

Trimming pared 0 bases from V and 0 bases from J, leaving 8 bases between. Germline lookup yields CDR1 DFQATT and CDR2 SNEGSKA (reference sequence). This CDR3 has 14 amino acids. Unique molecular identifiers were built into the TCR beta cDNA libraries. TCRdb reanalysed the PCR reads using MiXCR and keeps one entry per CDR3 protein. In the table there are hundreds of thousands of distinct CDR3 sequences, around 47% of which are singletons. As for this clonotype: The antigen is unknown.

The receptor was isolated from a girl aged 10-17 years with multiple sclerosis. Sequenced material: blood. The chain is built from TRBV20-1 and TRBJ1-2, with D unclear. The CDR3: CSAREQFANYGYTF. The CDR3 DNA reads TGCAGTGCTAGAGAACAGTTTGCTAACTATGGCTACACCTTC.